This T cell receptor (beta chain) was retrieved from a study of blood T cell repertoires in COVID-19. Overall study: Spain, Italy and the United States supplied samples that represented acute and convalescent COVID-19.

Per the germline V gene, CDR1 is SNHLY and CDR2 is FYNNEI. V was shortened by 6 bases and J by 5 bases, with 7 bases between the two germline ends. The CDR3 extends over 11 amino acids. Produced via immunoSEQ multiplex PCR; TCRdb's table is partial and in-frame only. This table holds around 93,000 clones, around 87% found once. Sequencing was carried out using peripheral blood. This clonotype was obtained from a human donor in a cohort sampled during active COVID-19. The genes are TRBV2 and TRBJ1-1; D is perhaps TRBD1 (5 bases). The CDR3 sequence: CASRAGTEAFF. The DNA of the CDR3 is TGTGCCAGCAGGGCAGGGACTGAAGCTTTCTTT.